The 21 T cell receptor beta chains reported below all come from one sample, sequenced in a study of shared clonotypes between healthy human individuals. Data came from immunoSEQ multiplex PCR; TCRdb stores just in-frame clones and leaves some out. The sample holds approximately 1.9 million clones, around 95% seen once. Naive CD8 cells lacked CD45RO and underwent positive selection for CCR7, leaving out terminally differentiated effector memory CD45RA+ cells. Sample: naive CD8+ T cells from PBMCs. Receptor source: a man aged 18 to 35 in good health. Some clones in this sample may be carry-over from other donors' samples.

This clone was observed a few times. The same CDR3 arises from other DNA sequences in this sample as well. CDR3 amino acids: CASSLSLTGNTEAFF. Written as DNA, the CDR3 is TGTGCCAGCAGCTTAAGCCTGACAGGGAACACTGAAGCTTTCTTT. This chain links TRBV7-3 with TRBJ1-1, with D maybe TRBD1 (6 bases). The germline V gene has CDR1 SGHTA and CDR2 FQGTGA. This CDR3 spans 15 amino acids. V was clipped by 1 base and J by 1 base, with 10 bases between them. Supplemented by reference TRBV7-3 and TRBJ1-1, the full variable domain reads GAGVSQTPSNKVTEKGKYVELRCDPISGHTALYWYRQSLGQGPEFLIYFQGTGAADDSGLPNDRFFAVRPEGSVSTLKIQRTERGDSAVYLCASSLSLTGNTEAFFGQGTRLTVV.

The chain couples TRBV5-1 to TRBJ2-3; D may correspond to TRBD1 or TRBD2 (5 bases each). Germline values: CDR1 SGHRS, CDR2 YFSETQ. Trimming took off 4 bases at V and 1 base at J, with 13 bases between the two ends. CDR3 length: 15 amino acids. In DNA form, the CDR3 reads TGCGCCAGCAGCGGGACGGCCTTGGGCACAGATACGCAGTATTTT. Its translation: CASSGTALGTDTQYF.

To note about this clone: Other DNA variants within this sample encode the same CDR3. The gene calls are TRBV7-9 and TRBJ1-5; possibly TRBD1 for D (5 bases). V was clipped by 0 bases and J by 5 bases, with 8 bases between them. The length of the CDR3 is 14 residues. Germline V gene lookup returns CDR1 SEHNR and CDR2 FQNEAQ (reference sequence). CDR3 loop: CASSLAGGDQPQHF. CDR3 in DNA: TGTGCCAGCAGCTTAGCGGGAGGGGATCAGCCCCAGCATTTT.

The chain has TRBV7-2 and TRBJ2-7, with 11 positions matching TRBD2. The germline CDR1 and CDR2 sequences are SGHTA and FQGNSA. J was trimmed by 3 bases and V by 2 bases; bases with no gene match: 6. The CDR3 consists of 16 residues. CDR3 residues: CASSLPLAGEDYEQYF. The DNA for the CDR3 is TGTGCCAGCAGCTTACCACTAGCGGGAGAGGACTACGAGCAGTACTTC.

This rearrangement joins TRBV10-3 to TRBJ2-2; either TRBD1 or TRBD2 may supply D (5 bases each). The CDR3 is 16 amino acids. CDR1 and CDR2 (germline): ENHRY, SYGVKD. Trimming pared 2 bases from V and 4 bases from J, leaving 14 bases between. The CDR3 DNA reads TGTGCCATCAGTGAGGGACGAGGGGCCAGCACCGGGGAGCTGTTTTTT. It codes for CAISEGRGASTGELFF.

The chain is built from TRBV7-2 and TRBJ2-7; tentatively, D is TRBD1 (6 bases). Germline V gene sequence: CDR1 SGHTA, CDR2 FQGNSA. V dropped 5 bases and J dropped 2 bases, with 13 bases sitting between them. This CDR3 is built from 14 residues. The chain's CDR3 is CASSEKGQAYEQYF. For the CDR3, the DNA is TGTGCCAGCAGCGAAAAGGGACAAGCCTACGAGCAGTACTTC.

V and J are TRBV6-4 and TRBJ1-2; TRBD1 matches at 9 bases. The germline gives CDR1 MRHNA, CDR2 SNTAGT. The CDR3 runs to 13 residues. Losses at the gene ends were 3 bases for V and 7 bases for J; bases not matched to a gene: 3. The CDR3 sequence: CASSEDRGSGYTF. The CDR3 coding sequence is TGTGCCAGCAGTGAAGACAGGGGGAGTGGCTACACCTTC.

The chain joins TRBV4-1 to TRBJ2-3, with D perhaps assigned TRBD1 or TRBD2 (5 bases each). With 4 bases removed from V and 3 bases from J, the gap between germline ends came to 20 bases. Germline loops: CDR1 MGHRA, CDR2 YSYEKL. This CDR3 has 17 amino acids. CDR3 sequence reads: CASSPRVRGVLTDTQYF. CDR3 bases: TGCGCCAGCAGCCCCCGAGTAAGGGGAGTTCTGACAGATACGCAGTATTTT.

The rearrangement uses TRBV7-4 and TRBJ2-5; D remains ambiguous. The CDR3 totals 15 residues. CDR1 is SGHVT and CDR2 is SQSDAQ in the germline V gene. V lost 3 bases to trimming and J lost 1 base, with 12 bases between them. Written as DNA, the CDR3 is TGTGCCAGCAGCTTCCCTCGGCGGAGCCAAGAGACCCAGTACTTC. Translation gives CASSFPRRSQETQYF. Looking up the rest from reference TRBV7-4 and TRBJ2-5 gives the full variable domain: GAGVSQSPRYKVAKRGRDVALRCDSISGHVTLYWYRQTLGQGSEVLTYSQSDAQRDKSGRPSGRFSAERPERSVSTLKIQRTEQGDSAVYLCASSFPRRSQETQYFGPGTRLLVL.

This chain connects TRBV2 to TRBJ2-7; TRBD2 agrees at 7 bases. After removal of 7 bases from V and 3 bases from J, the junction contained 15 bases not matched to a gene. The CDR3 is 16 amino acids. Looked up from germline, CDR1 is SNHLY and CDR2 is FYNNEI. The CDR3 DNA reads TGTGCCAGCACTCTTGGGAGGGCATCGGCAAACTACGAGCAGTACTTC. Translating it yields CASTLGRASANYEQYF.

This sequence joins TRBV7-3 and TRBJ2-7; 11 nucleotides line up with TRBD2. The CDR3 is 14 amino acids. V was pared by 6 bases and J by 4 bases, with 5 bases of the junction left unmatched. Germline values: CDR1 SGHTA, CDR2 FQGTGA. CDR3 protein: CASSNTSGGYEQYF. The CDR3 DNA is TGTGCCAGCAGTAATACTAGCGGGGGTTACGAGCAGTACTTC.

Here the CDR3 reads CASSQEYASEGYEQYF. In DNA, the CDR3 is TGTGCCAGCAGCCAAGAATACGCTAGCGAGGGCTACGAGCAGTACTTC. The rearrangement links TRBV4-2 to TRBJ2-7; possible D gene TRBD2, 6 bases. Germline V gene lookup returns CDR1 LGHNA and CDR2 YNFKEQ. The CDR3 has 16 amino acids. V lost 0 bases to trimming and J lost 3 bases, with 15 bases between them.

This clone was recorded only once. The V call is TRBV11-2, the J call TRBJ2-1, with TRBD1 matching 7 bases. The germline gives CDR1 SGHAT, CDR2 FQNNGV. The CDR3 runs 16 residues. Trimming took 5 bases from V and 3 from J; bases not matched to a gene: 10. DNA of the CDR3: TGTGCCAGCAGCCAGGGGGTTAGCGCTCGCTACAATGAGCAGTTCTTC. Its protein product is CASSQGVSARYNEQFF.

The chain joins TRBV7-9 to TRBJ2-7; D is undetermined. Germline values: CDR1 SEHNR, CDR2 FQNEAQ (reference sequence). V lost 4 bases and J 3 bases, leaving 16 bases between the germline ends. The CDR3 covers 15 residues. CDR3 in amino acids: CASSSTQQAFYEQYF. In DNA form, the CDR3 reads TGTGCCAGCAGCTCAACCCAGCAGGCATTCTACGAGCAGTACTTC.

The chain has TRBV19 and TRBJ2-7, with D unclear. V was shortened by 4 bases and J by 3 bases, with 10 bases between the two germline ends. Germline loops: CDR1 LNHDA, CDR2 SQIVND (reference sequence). The CDR3 spans 13 residues. In DNA, the CDR3 is TGTGCCAGTAGTAGATCGACTTACTACGAGCAGTACTTC. It specifies CASSRSTYYEQYF. Based on the CDR3 plus reference TRBV19 and TRBJ2-7, the full variable domain is DGGITQSPKYLFRKEGQNVTLSCEQNLNHDAMYWYRQDPGQGLRLIYYSQIVNDFQKGDIAEGYSVSREKKESFPLTVTSAQKNPTAFYLCASSRSTYYEQYFGPGTRLTVT.

The chain joins TRBV30 to TRBJ2-7; tentative D call: TRBD2 (6 bases). Trimming took off 2 bases at V and 5 bases at J, with 10 bases between the two ends. This CDR3 comprises 12 residues. Per the germline V gene, CDR1 is GTSNPN and CDR2 is SVGIG (reference sequence). CDR3 sequence reads: CAWSLTSDEQYF. CDR3 sequence (DNA): TGTGCCTGGAGTCTGACTAGTGACGAGCAGTACTTC.

This chain links TRBV19 with TRBJ1-5, with no clear D. The V gene lost 6 bases and the J gene lost 3 bases, with 9 bases spanning the gap. The CDR3 covers 13 residues. Germline V gene data show CDR1 as LNHDA and CDR2 as SQIVND (reference sequence). The chain's CDR3 is CASREAVNQPQHF. In DNA, the CDR3 is TGTGCCAGTAGGGAGGCAGTCAATCAGCCCCAGCATTTT.

The chain has TRBV19 and TRBJ1-1, with no clear D. Trimming stripped 3 bases from V and 3 bases from J, with 5 bases between. In germline, CDR1 is LNHDA, CDR2 SQIVND (reference sequence). The CDR3 spans 12 residues. CDR3 protein: CASSIPHTEAFF. CDR3 nucleotides: TGTGCCAGTAGTATTCCCCACACTGAAGCTTTCTTT.

The rearrangement joins TRBV7-3 to TRBJ2-5; 8 positions agree with TRBD1. J lost 2 bases, V lost 2 bases, and 7 bases had no gene match. The germline gives CDR1 SGHTA, CDR2 FQGTGA. This CDR3 has 16 residues. The CDR3 DNA reads as TGTGCCAGCAGCTTATGGGGAAGGACAGGGCAAGAGACCCAGTACTTC. This sequence encodes CASSLWGRTGQETQYF. Together with reference TRBV7-3 and TRBJ2-5, the CDR3 gives the full variable domain: GAGVSQTPSNKVTEKGKYVELRCDPISGHTALYWYRQSLGQGPEFLIYFQGTGAADDSGLPNDRFFAVRPEGSVSTLKIQRTERGDSAVYLCASSLWGRTGQETQYFGPGTRLLVL.

This clone was detected only once. The chain couples TRBV27 to TRBJ2-5; 7 bases agree with TRBD1. The CDR3 length is 15 residues. With 5 bases clipped from V and 2 bases from J, the junction kept 8 bases outside the gene matches. CDR1 and CDR2 (germline): MNHEY, SMNVEV (reference sequence). The DNA of the CDR3 is TGTGCCAGCAGTCCTGGACAGGTACCTCAAGAGACCCAGTACTTC. Translating gives CASSPGQVPQETQYF.

This chain joins TRBV6-1 and TRBJ2-7; D remains unclear. This CDR3 contains 14 residues. Germline CDR1 is MNHNS and CDR2 is SASEGT. V was cut by 9 bases and J by 0 bases, with 15 bases left in between. In DNA form, the CDR3 reads TGTGCCAGTTACTCTGAAGGCCGCTCCTACGAGCAGTACTTC. It encodes CASYSEGRSYEQYF.